This T cell receptor (beta chain) was captured in a study of long-term antiretroviral therapy in people with HIV. Survey-level resolution applied to immunoSEQ assay v3.0. A per-sample goal of about 40,000-55,000 T-cell genomes was targeted by sequencing. Libraries were prepared by immunoSEQ multiplex PCR; TCRdb keeps only in-frame clonotypes and omits some of them. The sample lists some 27,000 clones; over 90% were seen once. This CDR3 is 16 amino acids long. Trimming removed 1 base from V and 5 bases from J, with 18 bases in between. Germline CDR1 is SGHDT and CDR2 is YYEEEE. The origin of this receptor is a woman in her 40s with HIV. The chain couples TRBV5-6 to TRBJ2-5; the D gene is possibly TRBD2 (5 bases). The material sequenced was unsorted PBMCs, taken around 6.5 years after starting antiretroviral therapy. CDR3 loop: CASSLRTRGPVETQYF. CDR3 DNA: TGTGCCAGCAGCTTGCGAACCCGAGGGCCAGTCGAGACCCAGTACTTC.